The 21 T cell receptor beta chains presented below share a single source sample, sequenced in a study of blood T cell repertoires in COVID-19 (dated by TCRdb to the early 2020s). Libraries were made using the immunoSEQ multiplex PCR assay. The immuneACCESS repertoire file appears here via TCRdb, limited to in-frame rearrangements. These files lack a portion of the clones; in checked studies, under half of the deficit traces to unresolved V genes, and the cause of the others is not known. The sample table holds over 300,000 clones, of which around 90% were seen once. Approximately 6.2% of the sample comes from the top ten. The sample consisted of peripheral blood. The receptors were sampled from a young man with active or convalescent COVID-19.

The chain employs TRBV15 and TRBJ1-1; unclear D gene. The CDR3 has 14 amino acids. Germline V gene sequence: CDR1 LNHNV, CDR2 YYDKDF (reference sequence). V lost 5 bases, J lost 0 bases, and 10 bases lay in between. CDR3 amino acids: CATSLRTVNTEAFF. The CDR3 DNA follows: TGTGCCACCAGCCTCCGCACGGTGAACACTGAAGCTTTCTTT. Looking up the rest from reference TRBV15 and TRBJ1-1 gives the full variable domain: DAMVIQNPRYQVTQFGKPVTLSCSQTLNHNVMYWYQQKSSQAPKLLFHYYDKDFNNEADTPDNFQSRRPNTSFCFLDIRSPGLGDTAMYLCATSLRTVNTEAFFGQGTRLTVV.

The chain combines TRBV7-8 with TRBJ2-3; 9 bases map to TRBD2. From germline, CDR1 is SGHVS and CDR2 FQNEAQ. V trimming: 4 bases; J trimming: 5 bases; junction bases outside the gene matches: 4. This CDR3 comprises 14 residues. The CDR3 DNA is TGTGCCAGCAGCTCTAGCGGGGCAGGAGATACGCAGTATTTT. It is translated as CASSSSGAGDTQYF.

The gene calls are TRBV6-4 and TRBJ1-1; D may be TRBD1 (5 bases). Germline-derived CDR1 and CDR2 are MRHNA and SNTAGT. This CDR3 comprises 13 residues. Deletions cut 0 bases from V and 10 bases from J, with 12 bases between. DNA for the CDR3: TGTGCCAGCAGTGACTCGACAGTAGAGAGAGCTTTCTTT. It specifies CASSDSTVERAFF.

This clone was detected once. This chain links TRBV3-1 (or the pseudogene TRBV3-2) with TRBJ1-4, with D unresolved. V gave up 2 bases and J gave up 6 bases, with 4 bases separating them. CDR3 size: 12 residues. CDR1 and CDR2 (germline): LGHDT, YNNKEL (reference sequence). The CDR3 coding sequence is TGTGCCAGCAGCCAACCTTATGAAAAACTGTTTTTT. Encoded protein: CASSQPYEKLFF.

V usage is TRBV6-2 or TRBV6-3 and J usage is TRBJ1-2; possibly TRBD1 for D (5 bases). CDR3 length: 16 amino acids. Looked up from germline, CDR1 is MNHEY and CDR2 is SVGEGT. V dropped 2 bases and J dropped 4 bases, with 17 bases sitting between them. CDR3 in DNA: TGTGCCAGCAGTTACCCCTCCGGGGGGGTGGCCTATGGCTACACCTTC. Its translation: CASSYPSGGVAYGYTF.

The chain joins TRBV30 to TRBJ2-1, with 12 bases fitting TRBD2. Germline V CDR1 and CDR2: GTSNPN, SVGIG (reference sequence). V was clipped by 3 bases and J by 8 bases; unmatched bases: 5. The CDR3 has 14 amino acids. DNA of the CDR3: TGTGCCTGGAGCCGACTAGCGGGAGCTGATGAGCAGTTCTTC. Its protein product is CAWSRLAGADEQFF.

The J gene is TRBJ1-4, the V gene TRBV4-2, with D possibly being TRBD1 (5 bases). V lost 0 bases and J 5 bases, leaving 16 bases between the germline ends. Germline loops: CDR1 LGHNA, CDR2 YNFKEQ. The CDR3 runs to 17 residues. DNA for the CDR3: TGTGCCAGCAGCCAAGATGCGCAGGGAAAGGGAAATGAAAAACTGTTTTTT. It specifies CASSQDAQGKGNEKLFF.

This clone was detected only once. The CDR3 DNA is TGTGCCAGCATACACGGGAGGGAGACCCAGTACTTC. This translates into CASIHGRETQYF. This sequence joins TRBV7-9 and TRBJ2-5, with TRBD2 matching over 7 bases. CDR3 length: 12 amino acids. The germline CDR1 and CDR2 sequences are SEHNR and FQNEAQ (reference sequence). V shed 7 bases, J shed 5 bases, and the junction held 4 bases outside the gene matches. The whole variable domain, remainder taken from reference TRBV7-9 and TRBJ2-5, is DTGVSQNPRHKITKRGQNVTFRCDPISEHNRLYWYRQTLGQGPEFLTYFQNEAQLEKSRLLSDRFSAERPKGSFSTLEIQRTEQGDSAMYLCASIHGRETQYFGPGTRLLVL.

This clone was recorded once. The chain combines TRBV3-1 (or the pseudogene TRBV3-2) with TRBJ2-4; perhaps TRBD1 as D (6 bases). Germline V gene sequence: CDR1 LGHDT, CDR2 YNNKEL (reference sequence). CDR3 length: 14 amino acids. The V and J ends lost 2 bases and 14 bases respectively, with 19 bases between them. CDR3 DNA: TGTGCCAGCAGCCAATGGGCTGGGCAGGGGCGCAAGTACTTC. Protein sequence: CASSQWAGQGRKYF.

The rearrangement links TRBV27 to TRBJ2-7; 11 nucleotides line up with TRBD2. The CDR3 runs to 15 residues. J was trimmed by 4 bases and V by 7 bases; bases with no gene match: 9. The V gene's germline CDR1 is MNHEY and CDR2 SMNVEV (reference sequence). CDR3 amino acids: CASNQGTSGNYEQYF. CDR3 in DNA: TGTGCCAGCAACCAGGGGACTAGCGGAAATTACGAGCAGTACTTC.

CDR3 sequence: CASGGRGSTDTQYF. CDR3 sequence (DNA): TGTGCCAGCGGCGGGCGGGGGAGCACAGATACGCAGTATTTT. This chain links TRBV9 with TRBJ2-3; 7 nucleotides line up with TRBD2. The CDR3 is 14 amino acids. Germline V lookup: CDR1 SGDLS, CDR2 YYNGEE. Germline trimming cut 7 bases from V and 0 bases from J; bases unmatched to any gene: 5. Together with reference TRBV9 and TRBJ2-3, the CDR3 gives the full variable domain: DSGVTQTPKHLITATGQRVTLRCSPRSGDLSVYWYQQSLDQGLQFLIQYYNGEERAKGNILERFSAQQFPDLHSELNLSSLELGDSALYFCASGGRGSTDTQYFGPGTRLTVL.

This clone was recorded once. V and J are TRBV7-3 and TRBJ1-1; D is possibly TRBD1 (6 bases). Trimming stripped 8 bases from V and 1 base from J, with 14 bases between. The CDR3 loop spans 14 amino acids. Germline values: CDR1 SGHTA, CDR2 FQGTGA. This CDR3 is CASAEGRGNTEAFF. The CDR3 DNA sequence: TGTGCCAGCGCGGAAGGCAGGGGGAACACTGAAGCTTTCTTT.

The CDR3 nucleotides are TGTGCCAGCAGTCCTCAGGGGAACGCCTATGGCTACACCTTC. Its protein is CASSPQGNAYGYTF. The chain uses TRBV27 and TRBJ1-2, with D perhaps matching TRBD1 (6 bases). V shed 5 bases and J shed 4 bases, with 14 bases lying between them. CDR3 length: 14 residues. CDR1 is MNHEY and CDR2 is SMNVEV in the germline V gene (reference sequence).

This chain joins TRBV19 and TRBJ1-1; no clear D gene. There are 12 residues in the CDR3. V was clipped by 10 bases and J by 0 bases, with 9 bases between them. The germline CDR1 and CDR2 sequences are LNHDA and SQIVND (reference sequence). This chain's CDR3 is CATRGMNTEAFF. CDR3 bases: TGTGCCACCCGCGGAATGAACACTGAAGCTTTCTTT. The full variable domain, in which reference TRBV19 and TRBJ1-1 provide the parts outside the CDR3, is DGGITQSPKYLFRKEGQNVTLSCEQNLNHDAMYWYRQDPGQGLRLIYYSQIVNDFQKGDIAEGYSVSREKKESFPLTVTSAQKNPTAFYLCATRGMNTEAFFGQGTRLTVV.

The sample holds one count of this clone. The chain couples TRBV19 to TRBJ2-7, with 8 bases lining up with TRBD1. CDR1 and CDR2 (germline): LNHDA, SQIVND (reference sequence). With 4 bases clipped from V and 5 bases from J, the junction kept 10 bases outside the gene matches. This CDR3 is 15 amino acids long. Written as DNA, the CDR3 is TGTGCCAGTAGTACAGACCGGGCAGGGGGCAACGAGCAGTACTTC. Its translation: CASSTDRAGGNEQYF.

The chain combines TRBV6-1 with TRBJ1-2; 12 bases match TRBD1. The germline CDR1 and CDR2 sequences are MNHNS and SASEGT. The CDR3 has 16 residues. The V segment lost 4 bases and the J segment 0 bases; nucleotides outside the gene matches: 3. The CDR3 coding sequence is TGTGCCAGCAGTGGGGGACAGGGGGCACCTAACTATGGCTACACCTTC. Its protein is CASSGGQGAPNYGYTF.

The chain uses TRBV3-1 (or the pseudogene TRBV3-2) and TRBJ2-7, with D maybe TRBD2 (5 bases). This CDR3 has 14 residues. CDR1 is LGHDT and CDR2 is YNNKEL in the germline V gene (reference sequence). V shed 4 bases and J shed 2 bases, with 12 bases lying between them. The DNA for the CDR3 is TGTGCCAGCAGCCCCGCCCCCGGGGCCTACGAGCAGTACTTC. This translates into CASSPAPGAYEQYF.

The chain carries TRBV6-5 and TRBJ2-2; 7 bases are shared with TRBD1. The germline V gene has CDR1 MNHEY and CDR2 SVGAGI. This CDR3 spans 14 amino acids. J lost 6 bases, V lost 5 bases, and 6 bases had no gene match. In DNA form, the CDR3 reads TGTGCCAGCAGTACCATGACAGGGCCCGGGGAGCTGTTTTTT. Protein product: CASSTMTGPGELFF.

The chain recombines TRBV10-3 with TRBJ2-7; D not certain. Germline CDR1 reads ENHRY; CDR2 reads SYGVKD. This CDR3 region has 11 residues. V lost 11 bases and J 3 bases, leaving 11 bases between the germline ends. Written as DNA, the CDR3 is TGTGCCGGAGCCGATGGCTACGAGCAGTACTTC. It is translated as CAGADGYEQYF.

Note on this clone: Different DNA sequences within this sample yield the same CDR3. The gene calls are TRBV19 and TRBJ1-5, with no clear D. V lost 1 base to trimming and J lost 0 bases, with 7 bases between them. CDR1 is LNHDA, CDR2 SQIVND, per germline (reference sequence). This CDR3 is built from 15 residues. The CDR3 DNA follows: TGTGCCAGTAGTATAGTTGCCGGTAGCAATCAGCCCCAGCATTTT. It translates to CASSIVAGSNQPQHF.

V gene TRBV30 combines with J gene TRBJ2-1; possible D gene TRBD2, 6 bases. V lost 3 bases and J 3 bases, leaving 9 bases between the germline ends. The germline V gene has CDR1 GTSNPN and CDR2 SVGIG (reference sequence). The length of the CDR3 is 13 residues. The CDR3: CAWSRGDYNEQFF. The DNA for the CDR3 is TGTGCCTGGAGCCGCGGGGACTACAATGAGCAGTTCTTC.